The rows below give T cell receptor beta chains drawn from one sample of a study of cytomegalovirus exposure and HLA in healthy donors. Sequenced by immunoSEQ multiplex PCR; TCRdb stores in-frame clones only, minus some. The repertoire consists of approximately 150,000 clones, with around 66% occurring once and the leading ten covering less than 3.5%. The sample comprised PBMCs. These receptors were collected from a woman in her 30s in good health and CMV-seropositive. Each CDR3 is given with its conserved first and last residue. Each record gives: J gene, D gene, V gene, clone size, CDR3 protein, CDR3 DNA. D genes are given only for firm matches. Clone size is shown for a subset of rows, as once, few, many or a class of expanded clone.

J gene: TRBJ2-3
D gene: TRBD2
V gene: TRBV15
clone size: .
CDR3 protein: CATSSAGAYTDMQYF
CDR3 DNA: TGTGCCACCAGCAGTGCGGGAGCGTACACAGATATGCAGTATTTT

J gene: TRBJ2-4
D gene: TRBD1
V gene: TRBV10-2
clone size: few
CDR3 protein: CASSPDTGGAGRNIQYF
CDR3 DNA: TGCGCCAGCAGTCCGGACACAGGGGGCGCAGGGAGAAACATTCAGTACTTC

J gene: TRBJ1-2
D gene: .
V gene: TRBV10-3
clone size: .
CDR3 protein: CAISGTLRGYTF
CDR3 DNA: TGTGCCATCAGTGGGACACTCCGAGGCTACACCTTC

J gene: TRBJ1-1
D gene: TRBD1
V gene: TRBV30
clone size: .
CDR3 protein: CAWDRQGNTEAFF
CDR3 DNA: TGTGCCTGGGACCGACAGGGGAACACTGAAGCTTTCTTT

J gene: TRBJ1-1
D gene: TRBD1
V gene: TRBV27
clone size: .
CDR3 protein: CASSLPGGTEAFF
CDR3 DNA: TGTGCCAGCAGTCTACCAGGGGGCACTGAAGCTTTCTTT

J gene: TRBJ1-5
D gene: TRBD1
V gene: TRBV6-1
clone size: .
CDR3 protein: CASSEARGTVNQPQHF
CDR3 DNA: TGTGCCAGCAGTGAAGCGAGGGGGACAGTTAATCAGCCCCAGCATTTT

J gene: TRBJ1-1
D gene: TRBD1
V gene: TRBV27
clone size: .
CDR3 protein: CASRNDRGTNTEAFF
CDR3 DNA: TGTGCCAGCAGGAATGACAGGGGGACGAACACTGAAGCTTTCTTT

J gene: TRBJ2-3
D gene: .
V gene: TRBV25-1
clone size: .
CDR3 protein: CASSAPPEGDTQYF
CDR3 DNA: TGTGCCAGCAGTGCTCCTCCGGAGGGAGATACGCAGTATTTT

J gene: TRBJ2-3
D gene: .
V gene: TRBV5-1
clone size: .
CDR3 protein: CASSLATSGSTDTQYF
CDR3 DNA: TGCGCCAGCAGCTTGGCCACCAGCGGCAGCACAGATACGCAGTATTTT

J gene: TRBJ1-1
D gene: .
V gene: TRBV5-1
clone size: .
CDR3 protein: CASSLDTGDTEAFF
CDR3 DNA: TGCGCCAGCAGCTTGGACACGGGAGACACTGAAGCTTTCTTT

J gene: TRBJ2-7
D gene: TRBD2
V gene: TRBV4-1
clone size: .
CDR3 protein: CASSQELAGGQYEQYF
CDR3 DNA: TGCGCCAGCAGCCAAGAACTAGCGGGAGGGCAATACGAGCAGTACTTC

J gene: TRBJ2-3
D gene: TRBD2
V gene: TRBV10-1
clone size: once
CDR3 protein: CASSETSADTQYF
CDR3 DNA: TGCGCCAGCAGTGAGACTAGCGCTGATACGCAGTATTTT

J gene: TRBJ2-1
D gene: TRBD2
V gene: TRBV4-2
clone size: many
CDR3 protein: CASSQGGTSGGNEQFF
CDR3 DNA: TGTGCCAGCAGCCAAGGGGGGACTAGCGGAGGCAATGAGCAGTTCTTC

J gene: TRBJ1-2
D gene: .
V gene: TRBV19
clone size: few
CDR3 protein: CASSVYLDSNYGYTF
CDR3 DNA: TGTGCCAGTAGTGTTTATCTGGACAGCAACTATGGCTACACCTTC

J gene: TRBJ1-6
D gene: TRBD1
V gene: TRBV6-6
clone size: few
CDR3 protein: CASIHMDRGQSPLHF
CDR3 DNA: TGTGCCAGCATACATATGGACAGGGGGCAATCACCCCTCCACTTT

J gene: TRBJ1-2
D gene: TRBD1
V gene: TRBV28
clone size: .
CDR3 protein: CASSSPGTGSFYGYTF
CDR3 DNA: TGTGCCAGCAGTTCCCCCGGGACAGGGAGCTTCTATGGCTACACCTTC

J gene: TRBJ2-3
D gene: .
V gene: TRBV4-1
clone size: .
CDR3 protein: CASSQEGLPGSSTDTQYF
CDR3 DNA: TGCGCCAGCAGCCAAGAGGGTTTACCGGGGTCCAGCACAGATACGCAGTATTTT

J gene: TRBJ1-4
D gene: .
V gene: TRBV6-5
clone size: .
CDR3 protein: CASSYASGGGGEKLFF
CDR3 DNA: TGTGCCAGCAGTTACGCTTCGGGCGGGGGAGGTGAAAAACTGTTTTTT

J gene: TRBJ2-7
D gene: TRBD1
V gene: TRBV30
clone size: .
CDR3 protein: CAWGAGQVYEQYF
CDR3 DNA: TGTGCCTGGGGTGCGGGACAGGTCTACGAGCAGTACTTC

J gene: TRBJ1-1
D gene: .
V gene: TRBV11-3
clone size: .
CDR3 protein: CASSLAVNTEAFF
CDR3 DNA: TGTGCCAGCAGCTTAGCTGTGAACACTGAAGCTTTCTTT

J gene: TRBJ1-5
D gene: .
V gene: TRBV27
clone size: .
CDR3 protein: CASSLTPSSNQPQHF
CDR3 DNA: TGTGCCAGCAGTTTGACACCTTCAAGCAATCAGCCCCAGCATTTT

J gene: TRBJ1-2
D gene: .
V gene: TRBV6-5
clone size: .
CDR3 protein: CASTLNGQLNYGYTF
CDR3 DNA: TGTGCCAGCACTCTAAATGGACAGCTTAACTATGGCTACACCTTC

J gene: TRBJ1-2
D gene: .
V gene: TRBV7-9
clone size: few
CDR3 protein: CASSSIRDTNYGYTF
CDR3 DNA: TGTGCCAGCAGCTCCATCCGGGACACAAACTATGGCTACACCTTC

J gene: TRBJ2-7
D gene: .
V gene: TRBV21-1
clone size: .
CDR3 protein: CASSKILRQGIYEQYF
CDR3 DNA: TGTGCCAGCAGCAAAATTCTTAGACAGGGGATCTACGAGCAGTACTTC

J gene: TRBJ1-1
D gene: TRBD1
V gene: TRBV6-1
clone size: .
CDR3 protein: CASGQGEEGTEAFF
CDR3 DNA: TGTGCCAGCGGACAGGGAGAGGAGGGCACTGAAGCTTTCTTT

J gene: TRBJ2-1
D gene: TRBD2
V gene: TRBV7-8
clone size: few
CDR3 protein: CASSSPAAGARYNEQFF
CDR3 DNA: TGTGCCAGCAGCTCTCCGGCAGCGGGGGCGAGATACAATGAGCAGTTCTTC

J gene: TRBJ2-7
D gene: .
V gene: TRBV18
clone size: .
CDR3 protein: CASSISSLSYEQYF
CDR3 DNA: TGTGCCAGCTCAATTTCTTCACTCTCCTACGAGCAGTACTTC

J gene: TRBJ1-6
D gene: .
V gene: TRBV13
clone size: .
CDR3 protein: CASSLGLGAYNSPLHF
CDR3 DNA: TGTGCCAGCAGCTTAGGGCTGGGGGCTTATAATTCACCCCTCCACTTT

J gene: TRBJ1-3
D gene: .
V gene: TRBV6-6
clone size: .
CDR3 protein: CASSRLGTPSGNTIYF
CDR3 DNA: TGTGCCAGCAGTAGACTCGGGACTCCCTCTGGAAACACCATATATTTT

J gene: TRBJ1-5
D gene: .
V gene: TRBV25-1
clone size: .
CDR3 protein: CASSDRRGGLRSNQPQHF
CDR3 DNA: TGTGCCAGCAGTGACAGGAGGGGCGGCCTGAGAAGCAATCAGCCCCAGCATTTT

J gene: TRBJ2-3
D gene: .
V gene: TRBV5-1
clone size: few
CDR3 protein: CASARDSKADTQYF
CDR3 DNA: TGCGCCAGCGCACGGGACTCAAAAGCAGATACGCAGTATTTT

J gene: TRBJ2-5
D gene: .
V gene: TRBV5-8
clone size: .
CDR3 protein: CASSSPGTRETQYF
CDR3 DNA: TGTGCCAGCAGCTCTCCCGGGACACGAGAGACCCAGTACTTC

J gene: TRBJ2-7
D gene: .
V gene: TRBV29-1
clone size: .
CDR3 protein: CSVQPGGTYEQYF
CDR3 DNA: TGCAGCGTTCAACCGGGGGGCACCTACGAGCAGTACTTC

J gene: TRBJ2-3
D gene: TRBD2
V gene: TRBV9
clone size: .
CDR3 protein: CASSTSGGPDTQYF
CDR3 DNA: TGTGCCAGCTCGACTAGCGGGGGCCCAGATACGCAGTATTTT

J gene: TRBJ1-1
D gene: TRBD1
V gene: TRBV11-3
clone size: .
CDR3 protein: CASSSGQGDTEAFF
CDR3 DNA: TGTGCCAGCAGCTCGGGACAGGGGGACACTGAAGCTTTCTTT

J gene: TRBJ2-7
D gene: .
V gene: TRBV29-1
clone size: .
CDR3 protein: CSVGQRDEQYF
CDR3 DNA: TGCAGCGTGGGACAGCGGGACGAGCAGTACTTC

J gene: TRBJ1-1
D gene: TRBD1
V gene: TRBV10-1
clone size: once
CDR3 protein: CASSRTGSNTEAFF
CDR3 DNA: TGCGCCAGCAGTAGGACAGGGTCGAACACTGAAGCTTTCTTT

J gene: TRBJ1-6
D gene: TRBD1
V gene: TRBV28
clone size: .
CDR3 protein: CASLPGTGLDVYNSPLHF
CDR3 DNA: TGTGCCAGCCTCCCCGGGACAGGGTTGGATGTCTATAATTCACCCCTCCACTTT

J gene: TRBJ2-5
D gene: TRBD2
V gene: TRBV5-1
clone size: few
CDR3 protein: CASSSPILAGMGETQYF
CDR3 DNA: TGCGCCAGCAGCTCGCCCATACTAGCGGGGATGGGGGAGACCCAGTACTTC

J gene: TRBJ2-3
D gene: .
V gene: TRBV11-3
clone size: .
CDR3 protein: CAIPTGRTEDTQYF
CDR3 DNA: TGTGCCATTCCGACAGGGAGGACCGAAGATACGCAGTATTTT

J gene: TRBJ1-5
D gene: .
V gene: TRBV11-2
clone size: .
CDR3 protein: CASSYDINQPQHF
CDR3 DNA: TGTGCCAGCAGCTACGACATTAATCAGCCCCAGCATTTT

J gene: TRBJ2-5
D gene: TRBD1
V gene: TRBV19
clone size: .
CDR3 protein: CASRQGPQKTQYF
CDR3 DNA: TGTGCCAGTAGACAGGGGCCCCAAAAGACCCAGTACTTC

J gene: TRBJ1-1
D gene: .
V gene: TRBV11-2
clone size: .
CDR3 protein: CASRFRTVGQGSTGAFF
CDR3 DNA: TGTGCCAGCAGATTTAGAACTGTAGGGCAGGGAAGCACTGGAGCTTTCTTT

J gene: TRBJ2-3
D gene: TRBD1
V gene: TRBV5-6
clone size: .
CDR3 protein: CASSLVGTGGANTQYF
CDR3 DNA: TGTGCCAGCAGCTTGGTAGGGACAGGGGGCGCAAATACGCAGTATTTT

J gene: TRBJ2-5
D gene: .
V gene: TRBV15
clone size: few
CDR3 protein: CATSRSGLTQYF
CDR3 DNA: TGTGCCACCAGCAGGTCTGGGCTGACCCAGTACTTC

J gene: TRBJ1-2
D gene: .
V gene: TRBV5-6
clone size: .
CDR3 protein: CASSLYSPIYGYTF
CDR3 DNA: TGTGCCAGCAGCTTGTACAGTCCCATCTATGGCTACACCTTC

J gene: TRBJ1-6
D gene: .
V gene: TRBV5-4
clone size: .
CDR3 protein: CASRPTPSSPLHF
CDR3 DNA: TGTGCCAGCAGGCCGACTCCGAGTTCACCCCTCCACTTT

J gene: TRBJ1-1
D gene: .
V gene: TRBV6-1
clone size: few
CDR3 protein: CASRARQMNTEAFF
CDR3 DNA: TGTGCCAGCAGGGCACGACAGATGAACACTGAAGCTTTCTTT

J gene: TRBJ1-2
D gene: .
V gene: TRBV28
clone size: .
CDR3 protein: CASSLPGDYGYTF
CDR3 DNA: TGTGCCAGCAGTTTACCAGGGGATTATGGCTACACCTTC

J gene: TRBJ2-3
D gene: TRBD2
V gene: TRBV29-1
clone size: .
CDR3 protein: CSVQRAGKDTQYF
CDR3 DNA: TGCAGCGTTCAACGAGCGGGAAAAGATACGCAGTATTTT

J gene: TRBJ1-4
D gene: .
V gene: TRBV27
clone size: .
CDR3 protein: CASSFKTSTNEKLFF
CDR3 DNA: TGTGCCAGCAGTTTCAAGACTTCAACTAATGAAAAACTGTTTTTT

J gene: TRBJ2-7
D gene: TRBD2
V gene: TRBV11-2
clone size: .
CDR3 protein: CASSYGTRYEQYF
CDR3 DNA: TGTGCCAGCAGCTATGGGACTAGGTACGAGCAGTACTTC

J gene: TRBJ1-1
D gene: .
V gene: TRBV5-4
clone size: .
CDR3 protein: CASSLGQMNTEAFF
CDR3 DNA: TGTGCCAGCAGCTTGGGACAAATGAACACTGAAGCTTTCTTT

J gene: TRBJ2-7
D gene: TRBD1
V gene: TRBV30
clone size: .
CDR3 protein: CAWSPTGIGHAYEQYF
CDR3 DNA: TGTGCCTGGAGTCCGACAGGGATCGGGCACGCCTACGAGCAGTACTTC

J gene: TRBJ2-3
D gene: .
V gene: TRBV28
clone size: few
CDR3 protein: CASSSPQTYEYF
CDR3 DNA: TGTGCCAGCAGTTCACCCCAGACATACGAGTATTTT

J gene: TRBJ2-3
D gene: TRBD2
V gene: TRBV5-1
clone size: .
CDR3 protein: CASSPKTSGGTDTQYF
CDR3 DNA: TGCGCCAGCAGCCCCAAGACTAGCGGCGGCACAGATACGCAGTATTTT

J gene: TRBJ1-5
D gene: .
V gene: TRBV27
clone size: few
CDR3 protein: CASSLYWGDQPQHF
CDR3 DNA: TGTGCCAGCAGTTTGTATTGGGGGGATCAGCCCCAGCATTTT

J gene: TRBJ1-5
D gene: .
V gene: TRBV27
clone size: few
CDR3 protein: CASSLSGGYSNQPQHF
CDR3 DNA: TGTGCCAGCAGTTTATCGGGGGGGTATAGCAATCAGCCCCAGCATTTT

J gene: TRBJ1-4
D gene: .
V gene: TRBV6-6
clone size: many
CDR3 protein: CASSYSGQGNEKLFF
CDR3 DNA: TGTGCCAGCAGTTACTCTGGGCAGGGTAATGAAAAACTGTTTTTT

J gene: TRBJ2-2
D gene: .
V gene: TRBV6-5
clone size: .
CDR3 protein: CASSGGQANTGELFF
CDR3 DNA: TGTGCCAGCAGCGGGGGGCAGGCGAACACCGGGGAGCTGTTTTTT